These T cell receptor beta chains were read from a single sample in a study of blood T cell repertoires in COVID-19. The repertoire was sequenced with immunoSEQ multiplex PCR; TCRdb's copy has only in-frame clones and lacks some. The table has about 110,000 clones, less than 75% seen once; the top ten hold about 1.8%. Material: peripheral blood. The receptor source for this set is a woman aged 40 to 55 with acute or convalescent COVID-19. Each CDR3 is given without its conserved first and last residue. The D gene is left open where the match is weak.

ASSVVETGGSPLH,TRBJ1-6,-,TRBV9,13
ASTWTSGDNEQF,TRBJ2-1,TRBD2,TRBV7-9,12
ATSRDLDREAF,TRBJ1-1,-,TRBV15,11
ASSPRPVARTDTQY,TRBJ2-3,-,TRBV18,14
ASSYRGQGFYEQY,TRBJ2-7,TRBD1,TRBV6-5,13
ASSLAGLGNQPQH,TRBJ1-5,-,TRBV5-6,13
ASSLSANLDRVNYGYT,TRBJ1-2,TRBD1,TRBV28,16
SVFGMGSYNEQF,TRBJ2-1,-,TRBV29-1,12
ASSQAGSYEQY,TRBJ2-7,-,TRBV4-2,11
ATSRTVQETQY,TRBJ2-5,-,TRBV15,11
ASSLATGGGAF,TRBJ1-1,-,TRBV12-3/TRBV12-4,11
AWSGQGRFTEAF,TRBJ1-1,TRBD1,TRBV30,12
ASSVAVNYGYT,TRBJ1-2,-,TRBV25-1,11
ASSPPGERNYGYT,TRBJ1-2,-,TRBV18,13
ATSRHQGQGYEQY,TRBJ2-7,TRBD1,TRBV15,13
ASMERGGPGYEQY,TRBJ2-7,TRBD2,TRBV28,13
ASSLGAGSTDTQY,TRBJ2-3,-,TRBV2,13